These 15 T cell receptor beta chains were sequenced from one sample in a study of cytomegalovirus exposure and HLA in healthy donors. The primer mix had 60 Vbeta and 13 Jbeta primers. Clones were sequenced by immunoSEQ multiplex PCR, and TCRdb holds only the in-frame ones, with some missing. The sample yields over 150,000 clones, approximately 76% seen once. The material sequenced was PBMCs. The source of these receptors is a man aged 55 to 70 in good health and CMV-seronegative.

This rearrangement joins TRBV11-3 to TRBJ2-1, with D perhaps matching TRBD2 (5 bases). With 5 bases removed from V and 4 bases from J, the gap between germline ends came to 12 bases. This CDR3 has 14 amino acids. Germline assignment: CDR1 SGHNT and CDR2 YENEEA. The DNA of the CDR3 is TGTGCCAGCAGCCCCCGCGCGGGTTACAATGAGCAGTTCTTC. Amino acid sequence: CASSPRAGYNEQFF.

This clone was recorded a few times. For the CDR3, the DNA is TGTGCCAGCAGGCCGGACAGGGTTTCCTATGGCTACACCTTC. Translation: CASRPDRVSYGYTF. V usage is TRBV7-2 and J usage is TRBJ1-2; TRBD1 aligns across 8 bases. Per germline, CDR1 SGHTA and CDR2 FQGNSA. This CDR3 comprises 14 residues. V lost 6 bases, J lost 4 bases, and 7 bases stayed unmatched. Combining the CDR3 with reference TRBV7-2 and TRBJ1-2 gives the whole variable domain GAGVSQSPSNKVTEKGKDVELRCDPISGHTALYWYRQSLGQGLEFLIYFQGNSAPDKSGLPSDRFSAERTGGSVSTLTIQRTQQEDSAVYLCASRPDRVSYGYTFGSGTRLTVV.

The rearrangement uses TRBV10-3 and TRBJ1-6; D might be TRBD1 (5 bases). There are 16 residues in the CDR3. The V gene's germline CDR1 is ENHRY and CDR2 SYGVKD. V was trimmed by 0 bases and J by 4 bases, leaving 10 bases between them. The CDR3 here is CAISESQGLYNSPLHF. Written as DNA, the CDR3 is TGTGCCATCAGTGAGTCGCAGGGACTATATAATTCACCCCTCCACTTT.

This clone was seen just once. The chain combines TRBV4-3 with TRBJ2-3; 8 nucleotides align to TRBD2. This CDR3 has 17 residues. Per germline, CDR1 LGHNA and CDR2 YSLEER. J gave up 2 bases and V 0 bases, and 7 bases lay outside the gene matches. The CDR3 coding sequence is TGCGCCAGCAGCCAAGATGGGGGCGGGGGGAACACAGATACGCAGTATTTT. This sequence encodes CASSQDGGGGNTDTQYF.

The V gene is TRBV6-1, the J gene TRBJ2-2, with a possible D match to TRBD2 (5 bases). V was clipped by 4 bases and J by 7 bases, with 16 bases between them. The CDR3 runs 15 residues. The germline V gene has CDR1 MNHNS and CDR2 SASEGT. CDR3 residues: CASSALSPGGGELFF. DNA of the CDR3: TGTGCCAGCAGTGCCTTGTCCCCTGGAGGCGGGGAGCTGTTTTTT.

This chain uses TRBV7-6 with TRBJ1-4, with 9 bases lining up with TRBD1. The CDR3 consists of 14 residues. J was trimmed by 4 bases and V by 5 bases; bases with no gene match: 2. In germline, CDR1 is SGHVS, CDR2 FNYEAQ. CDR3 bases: TGTGCCAGCAGCCAGGACAGGGGTAATGAAAAACTGTTTTTT. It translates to CASSQDRGNEKLFF. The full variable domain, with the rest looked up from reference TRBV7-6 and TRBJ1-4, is GAGVSQSPRYKVTKRGQDVALRCDPISGHVSLYWYRQALGQGPEFLTYFNYEAQQDKSGLPNDRFSAERPEGSISTLTIQRTEQRDSAMYRCASSQDRGNEKLFFGSGTQLSVL.

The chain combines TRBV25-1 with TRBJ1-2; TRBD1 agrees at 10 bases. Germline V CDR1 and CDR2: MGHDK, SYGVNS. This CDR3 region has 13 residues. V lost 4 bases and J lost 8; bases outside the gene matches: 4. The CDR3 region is CASSGQGALGYTF. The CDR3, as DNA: TGTGCCAGCAGTGGACAGGGGGCGCTGGGCTACACCTTC.

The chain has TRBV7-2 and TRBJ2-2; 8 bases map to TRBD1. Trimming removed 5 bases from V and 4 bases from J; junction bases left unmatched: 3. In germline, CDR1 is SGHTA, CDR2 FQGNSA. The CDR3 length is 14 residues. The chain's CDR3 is CASSMDRVTGELFF. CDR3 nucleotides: TGTGCCAGCAGCATGGACAGGGTCACCGGGGAGCTGTTTTTT.

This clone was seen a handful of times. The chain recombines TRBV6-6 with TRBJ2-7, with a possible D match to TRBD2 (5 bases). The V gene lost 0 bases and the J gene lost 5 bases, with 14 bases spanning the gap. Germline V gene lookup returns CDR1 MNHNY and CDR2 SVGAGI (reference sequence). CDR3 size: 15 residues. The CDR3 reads CASSYSATGYNEQYF. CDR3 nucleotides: TGTGCCAGCAGTTACTCGGCCACGGGGTATAACGAGCAGTACTTC.

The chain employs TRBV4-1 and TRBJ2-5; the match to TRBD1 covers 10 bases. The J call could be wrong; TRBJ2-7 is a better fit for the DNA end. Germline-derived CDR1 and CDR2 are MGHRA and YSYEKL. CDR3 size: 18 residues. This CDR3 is CASSQDPTDRGSLYEQYF. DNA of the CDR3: TGCGCCAGCAGCCAAGATCCCACGGACAGGGGGAGCTTATACGAGCAGTACTTC.

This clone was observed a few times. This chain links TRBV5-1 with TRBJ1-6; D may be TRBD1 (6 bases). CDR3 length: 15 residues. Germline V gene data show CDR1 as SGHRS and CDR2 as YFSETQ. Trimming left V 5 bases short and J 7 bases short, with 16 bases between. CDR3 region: CASRDYRVGNSPLHF. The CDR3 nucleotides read TGCGCCAGCAGGGATTACAGGGTCGGGAATTCACCCCTCCACTTT.

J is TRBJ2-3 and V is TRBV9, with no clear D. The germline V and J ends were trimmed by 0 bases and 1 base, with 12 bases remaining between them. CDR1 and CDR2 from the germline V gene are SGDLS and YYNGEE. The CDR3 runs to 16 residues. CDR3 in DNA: TGTGCCAGCAGCGTAGGGATAGGAGAGGGCACAGATACGCAGTATTTT. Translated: CASSVGIGEGTDTQYF.

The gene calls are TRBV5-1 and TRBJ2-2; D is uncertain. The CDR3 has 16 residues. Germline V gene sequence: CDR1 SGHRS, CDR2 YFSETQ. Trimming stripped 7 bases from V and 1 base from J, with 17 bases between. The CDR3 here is CASRAGGSRNTGELFF. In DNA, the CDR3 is TGCGCCAGCCGTGCTGGCGGATCACGGAACACCGGGGAGCTGTTTTTT.

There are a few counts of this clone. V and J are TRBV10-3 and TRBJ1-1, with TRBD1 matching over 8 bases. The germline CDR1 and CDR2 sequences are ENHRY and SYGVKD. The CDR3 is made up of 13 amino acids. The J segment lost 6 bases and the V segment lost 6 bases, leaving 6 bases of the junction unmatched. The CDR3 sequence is CAIRTGDEAEAFF. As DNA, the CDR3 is TGTGCCATCAGGACAGGGGATGAGGCTGAAGCTTTCTTT.

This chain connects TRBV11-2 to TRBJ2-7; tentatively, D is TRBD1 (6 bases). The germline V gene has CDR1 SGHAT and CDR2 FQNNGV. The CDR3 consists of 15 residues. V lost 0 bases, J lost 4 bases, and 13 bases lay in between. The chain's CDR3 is CASSLDRGRAYEQYF. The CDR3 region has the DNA TGTGCCAGCAGCTTAGACAGGGGACGAGCGTACGAGCAGTACTTC.